The subject of this entry is one T cell receptor (beta chain). Its antigen target is currently unknown. No base qualities exist here, and no much larger clone lies one base off it. The data stem from a study of T cell responses to AZD1222 COVID-19 vaccine (dated by TCRdb to about 2021). With respect to the entire study: TCR sequencing was performed for 230 to 250 trial participants, of whom about 200 were given two doses of AZD1222 and around 25 were given two doses of MenACWY control vaccine. Trial participants were enrolled into age subgroups of 18-55, 56-69 and 70-plus years, which contained roughly 140, 27 and 60 TCR-sequenced participants, respectively.

The CDR3 regions of human TCRbeta chains were analyzed by immunosequencing. In the authors' own workflow: TCRs in the repertoires were matched against a reference library of SARS-CoV-2-specific TCRs that had been generated with the MIRA antigen-specificity platform. Breadth meant the fraction of unique TCRs that were SARS-CoV-2-associated, whereas depth meant the fraction of total T cells that were SARS-CoV-2-associated. Using the MIRA data, every spike-specific TCR was mapped to the spike region that the TCR reacted to and assigned to either a CD4 or a CD8 class. Log10-transformed breadth and depth values were compared by one-way ANOVA with Sidak's multiple comparisons tests. Here the immuneACCESS table is served through TCRdb, limited to in-frame sequences with V and J called. Missing clones are a known gap in these copies; in checked studies unresolved V genes cover under half, and the rest lacks a known reason. From that table come the V and J calls and clone size; the DNA was used to work out D and trimming. The table for this sample lists 110,000 to 150,000 clones; approximately 91% of them were counted only once. The ten largest clones take up around 2.1% of the sample.

Study-wide findings and limitations: The vaccine-associated CD4 TCRs covered the entire spike protein, and the dominant responses fell in regions 160-218 and 743-854. A significant rise in spike-specific TCR breadth and depth was observed after two AZD1222 doses relative to day 0 and relative to MenACWY recipients. Most participants were white British and females outnumbered males, and the authors suggested that clonal diversity may have been underestimated. Because no samples from the day 14 peak response were available, repertoires could be characterized only after the peak T cell response. Epitopes outside the regions mutated in the B.1.351 and B.1.1.7 variants were reportedly recognized by nearly half of the unique spike-specific TCRs. Conclusions about previously exposed vaccinees are limited because only six or seven AZD1222 recipients were SARS-CoV-2 seropositive at baseline. The 56-69-year group was small, and its depth increase did not reach significance, likely because of low power.

What this sample's time point label stands for: about 28 days (+/-7) after the second vaccine dose. AZD1222 recipients with second doses at about 4 weeks or about 12 weeks were pooled, because spike-specific TCR depth and breadth did not differ between schedules. Vaccinee samples were obtained from the UK trials COV001 and COV002, which included a single-blind randomized controlled phase 2/3 trial of AZD1222 (ChAdOx1 nCoV-19) in healthy adults. Trial participant PBMC samples were collected at day 0 and day 28 after the second dose for TCRbeta chain sequencing. The CDR3 has 11 amino acids, counting the end cysteine and phenylalanine. CDR3 DNA is the only sequence kept; it has 33 bases, read in frame from the first base. Cut back by 10 bases and 6 bases, the V and J ends lie 11 bases apart. CDR1 is given as SNHLY and CDR2 as FYNNEI, both from the germline V gene.

The input for sequencing was peripheral blood, taken 28 days after the second AZD1222 dose. The TCR originated in an adult who received the AZD1222 COVID-19 vaccine. Recombination joined TRBV2 with TRBJ2-3; confidence is insufficient to name the D gene. The DNA is TGTGCCATTGGCGGTCATGATACGCAGTATTTT. It translates to CAIGGHDTQYF.